One and the same sample provided the 4 T cell receptor beta chains below, sequenced in a study of shared clonotypes between healthy human individuals. Sequenced by immunoSEQ multiplex PCR; TCRdb stores in-frame clones only, minus some. The table shows about 450,000 clones, with 70% to 80% occurring only once. The sequenced sample was PBMCs. These receptors all stem from a woman between 40 and 50 years old in good health. Some clones in this sample may be carry-over from other donors' samples.

The rearrangement links TRBV27 to TRBJ1-3; D not certain. Germline V lookup: CDR1 MNHEY, CDR2 SMNVEV (reference sequence). Trimming removed 5 bases at V and 0 bases at J, with 11 bases between. The CDR3 has 15 amino acids. The DNA of the CDR3 is TGTGCCAGCAGTGCTACAGTCTCCTCTGGAAACACCATATATTTT. Translation gives CASSATVSSGNTIYF.

This rearrangement joins TRBV19 to TRBJ2-4, with a possible D match to TRBD1 (5 bases). V lost 0 bases, J lost 9 bases, and 9 bases lay in between. CDR3 size: 13 residues. Germline CDR1 reads LNHDA; CDR2 reads SQIVND (reference sequence). CDR3 sequence: CASSIDRTSIQYF. The CDR3 DNA follows: TGTGCCAGTAGTATAGACAGGACAAGCATTCAGTACTTC.

As for this clone: The identical CDR3 is also encoded by other nucleotide sequences in the sample. This chain uses TRBV9 with TRBJ2-1, with 10 bases aligning to TRBD2. Germline V gene data show CDR1 as SGDLS and CDR2 as YYNGEE. Germline trimming cut 3 bases from V and 7 bases from J; bases unmatched to any gene: 4. The CDR3 sequence is 14 residues long. CDR3 nucleotides: TGTGCCAGCAGCGGCCTAGCGGGAGTGAATGAGCAGTTCTTC. Encoded protein: CASSGLAGVNEQFF.

V is TRBV7-9 and J is TRBJ2-1; D unresolved. V was cut by 1 base and J by 8 bases, with 9 bases left in between. The CDR3 runs 13 residues. CDR1 and CDR2 from the germline V gene are SEHNR and FQNEAQ (reference sequence). CDR3 loop: CASSLVRLDEQFF. As DNA, the CDR3 is TGTGCCAGCAGCTTAGTCAGGTTGGATGAGCAGTTCTTC.